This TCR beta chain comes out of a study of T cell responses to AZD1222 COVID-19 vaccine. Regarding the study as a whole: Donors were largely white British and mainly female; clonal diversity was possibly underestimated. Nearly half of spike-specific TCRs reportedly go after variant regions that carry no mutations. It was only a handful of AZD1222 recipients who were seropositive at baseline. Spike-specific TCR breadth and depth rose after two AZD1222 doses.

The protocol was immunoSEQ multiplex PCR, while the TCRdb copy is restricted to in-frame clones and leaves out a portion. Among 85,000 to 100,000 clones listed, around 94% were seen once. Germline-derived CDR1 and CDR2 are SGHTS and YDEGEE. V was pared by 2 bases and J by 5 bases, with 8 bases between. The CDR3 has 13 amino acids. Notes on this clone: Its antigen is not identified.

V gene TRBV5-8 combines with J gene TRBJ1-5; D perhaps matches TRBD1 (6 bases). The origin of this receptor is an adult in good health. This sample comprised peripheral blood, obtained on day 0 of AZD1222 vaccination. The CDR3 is CASSFGQHQPQHF. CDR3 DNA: TGTGCCAGCAGCTTTGGACAGCATCAGCCCCAGCATTTT.